The following is a T cell receptor beta chain sequence with its context. This clonotype occurred a few times. It lacks a known antigen. The junction shows a germline mismatch at one end, possibly a read error. The data belong to a study of tumor and adjacent non-tumor tissue in lung cancer (dated by TCRdb to between 2017 and 2018). With respect to the entire study: Patients with adenocarcinoma (over 11), squamous cell carcinoma (2) and small cell lung cancer (1) were included in the cohort. Ages among the approximately 15 patients ranged from roughly 30 to 76 years, there were 10 men and 5 women, and disease was at TNM stage I to III. A total of fewer than 150 million productive TCRbeta reads were generated by sequencing, corresponding to an average of approximately 4.5 million reads per sample. Using bulk TCRbeta repertoires from over twelve lung cancer patients, the study set lung tumor tissue side by side with matched distant non-tumor lung tissue. For each patient, one tumor sample and one normal lung sample were taken, giving approximately 30 paired specimens that underwent TCRbeta CDR3 sequencing. Study-level results and caveats: The methods do not name the sequencing platform or mention unique molecular identifiers. The top 100 clones accounted for a significantly larger cumulative portion of the repertoire in normal lung than in tumor tissue. Peripheral blood was not sequenced, so blood TCRbeta repertoires in these lung cancer patients were not examined. Tumor tissue showed significantly greater TCR diversity (inverse Simpson) than normal lung tissue (about 400 vs 180, P = 0.0075, Mann-Whitney U test). Younger patients had significantly higher TCR diversity, and higher tumor TCR diversity was associated with shorter overall and disease-free survival. The cohort had only about 14 patients, and the authors noted that larger samples and more detailed clinical data are needed.

The library was prepared using multiplex PCR. Data came from an Illumina HiSeq 2500. TCRbeta libraries were built by three rounds of nested PCR using primers (Table S4), following protocols modified from ARM-PCR. Before sequencing, PCR products in the 200-500 bp range were cut out of the gel and cleaned up using the QIAquick gel extraction kit. On the authors' methods: Trimmomatic was used to clean the reads, FLASH merged the cleaned reads into complete CDR3 sequences, and MiTCR assigned the sequences to V(D)J germline segments. VDJtools was used to compute clonal diversity as the inverse Simpson's index. A read counted as productive if the sequence was in-frame and lacked a premature stop codon. The raw public reads went through TCRdb reprocessing: fastp at Q25, MiXCR clone calling, in-frame beta chains kept. A single entry per CDR3 protein holds the most common genes and DNA from its merged rows. The V and J calls here are based on TCRdb, not the publication. For this sample there are roughly 75,000 distinct CDR3 sequences; about three quarters appear just once. The top ten clones comprise more than 10% of the sample.

Bulk unsorted tissue served as the source for RNA extraction, and RNA quality was assessed using a NanoDrop ND-1000 and an Agilent 2100. All donors had newly diagnosed lung cancer, had not received prior chemotherapy, and were admitted for thoracic surgery in China between August and November 2014. Patients who had received previous radiotherapy or chemotherapy, or who had another concurrent cancer, were excluded from the study. Surgical tissue pieces of about 1-2.3 cm3 were preserved in RNAlater solution and stored at -80 °C until use. Spanning cysteine to phenylalanine, the CDR3 consists of 13 amino acids. Only the CDR3 DNA stays, 39 bases, in frame from base 1.

The source material was lung tumor tissue. This chain joins TRBV12-3 or TRBV12-4 to TRBJ2-6; the D gene cannot be resolved reliably. The sequence was obtained from a woman in her forties or fifties with non-small cell lung cancer. The nucleotide sequence is given as TGTACCAGTCGCGTTCCCGGGGCCAACGTCCTGACTTTC. Translated, it reads CTSRVPGANVLTF.